Following are 10 T cell receptor beta chains from one sample sequenced in a study of early T cells in non-severe SARS-CoV-2 infection. MiXCR, applied by TCRdb to the 5' RACE reads, yields one record per CDR3 protein. The sample has around 81,000 distinct CDR3 sequences; 14% are singletons. The sequenced sample consisted of whole blood. The receptors stem from an adult who was a healthcare worker with PCR-confirmed SARS-CoV-2 infection or an uninfected control (not recorded which).

This clonotype has a handful of counts. The rearrangement links TRBV6-1 to TRBJ2-5; a possible D gene is TRBD2 (6 bases). Trimming left V 5 bases short and J 4 bases short, with 11 bases between. CDR3 length: 13 residues. Germline assignment: CDR1 MNHNS and CDR2 SASEGT. Written as DNA, the CDR3 is TGTGCCAGCAGTCCTCCGGGACTAGAGACCCAGTACTTC. It codes for CASSPPGLETQYF.

This clonotype was recorded a few times. The chain uses TRBV7-8 and TRBJ2-7, with TRBD2 matching over 7 bases. This CDR3 is built from 15 residues. Per germline, CDR1 SGHVS and CDR2 FQNEAQ. V dropped 7 bases and J dropped 7; count of bases not matched to a gene: 16. This CDR3 reads CASTPRRSGVAEQYF. CDR3 coding DNA: TGTGCCAGCACCCCCCGGAGAAGCGGGGTGGCAGAGCAGTACTTC. Variable domain in full (rest from reference TRBV7-8 and TRBJ2-7): GAGVSQSPRYKVAKRGQDVALRCDPISGHVSLFWYQQALGQGPEFLTYFQNEAQLDKSGLPSDRFFAERPEGSVSTLKIQRTQQEDSAVYLCASTPRRSGVAEQYFGPGTRLTVT.

The chain links TRBV6-2 or TRBV6-3 to TRBJ2-7; D not certain. The V and J ends lost 6 bases and 3 bases respectively, with 12 bases between them. The germline V gene has CDR1 MNHEY and CDR2 SVGEGT. This CDR3 has 13 residues. The CDR3 DNA reads as TGTGCCAGCAGAAGTACCACAGTCTACGAGCAGTACTTC. This encodes CASRSTTVYEQYF.

This clonotype was counted at least ten times. This rearrangement joins TRBV27 to TRBJ2-1, with 12 bases aligning to TRBD2. With 6 bases clipped from V and 0 bases from J, the junction kept 6 bases outside the gene matches. In germline, CDR1 is MNHEY, CDR2 SMNVEV (reference sequence). CDR3 length: 17 residues. The CDR3 bases are TGTGCCAGCAGCCGCACTAGCGGGGGGTCCTCCTACAATGAGCAGTTCTTC. Residues: CASSRTSGGSSYNEQFF.

This clonotype has just a few counts. This chain uses TRBV5-4 with TRBJ1-2; D is perhaps TRBD1 (5 bases). The CDR3 sequence is 18 residues long. In germline, CDR1 is SGHNT, CDR2 YYREEE (reference sequence). V was cut by 0 bases and J by 8 bases, with 26 bases left in between. The CDR3 bases are TGTGCCAGCAGCTTGGGGGGACTCCCGATCGGGGCCCTATCCGGCTACACCTTC. This encodes CASSLGGLPIGALSGYTF.

This chain uses TRBV7-2 with TRBJ2-1; 11 bases agree with TRBD2. Germline V gene lookup returns CDR1 SGHTA and CDR2 FQGNSA. After removal of 1 base from V and 9 bases from J, the junction contained 8 bases not matched to a gene. CDR3 length: 16 residues. The CDR3 region has the DNA TGTGCCAGCAGCTTAGATTCCGGACTAGCGGGCTTTGAGCAGTTCTTC. This codes for CASSLDSGLAGFEQFF.

This clonotype was observed a few times. This rearrangement joins TRBV3-1 to TRBJ1-1; D may be TRBD1 (6 bases). Germline V CDR1 and CDR2: LGHDT, YNNKEL (reference sequence). The V and J ends lost 3 bases and 1 base respectively, with 9 bases between them. The CDR3 spans 14 residues. The CDR3 DNA sequence: TGTGCCAGCAGCCAGGCGGGGGCGAACACTGAAGCTTTCTTT. Amino acid sequence: CASSQAGANTEAFF. The full variable domain, in which reference TRBV3-1 and TRBJ1-1 provide the parts outside the CDR3, is DTAVSQTPKYLVTQMGNDKSIKCEQNLGHDTMYWYKQDSKKFLKIMFSYNNKELIINETVPNRFSPKSPDKAHLNLHINSLELGDSAVYFCASSQAGANTEAFFGQGTRLTVV.

Only a few counts were recorded for this clonotype. The gene calls are TRBV29-1 and TRBJ2-1; TRBD2 aligns across 8 bases. Germline values: CDR1 SQVTM, CDR2 ANQGSEA. The CDR3 loop spans 14 amino acids. Unmatched junction bases numbered 11, after V lost 6 bases and J lost 7 bases. The CDR3 nucleotides read TGCAGCGTCGGACAGCTAGCGGGTTTGAATGAGCAGTTCTTC. Translated: CSVGQLAGLNEQFF.

This clonotype has only a few counts. V usage is TRBV6-2 or TRBV6-3 and J usage is TRBJ2-7, with 10 bases that match TRBD2. The CDR3 runs 15 residues. Trimming cost V 6 bases and J 7 bases; bases outside gene matches: 12. Germline CDR1 reads MNHEY; CDR2 reads SVGEGT. The CDR3 nucleotides read TGTGCCAGCAGCAAGAGCGGGGGGGTTCACAAGGAGCAGTACTTC. Residues: CASSKSGGVHKEQYF.

This clonotype has just a few counts. The gene calls are TRBV19 and TRBJ2-2, with D perhaps matching TRBD1 (5 bases). The CDR3 has 15 residues. Between the trimmed V and J ends, which lost 7 bases and 6 bases, there was a span of 18 bases. Germline V gene sequence: CDR1 LNHDA, CDR2 SQIVND (reference sequence). The CDR3 nucleotides are TGTGCCAGTACCCCGGAGTGGGGCTGGGCCGGGGAGCTGTTTTTT. Residues: CASTPEWGWAGELFF. The whole variable domain, filled in from reference TRBV19 and TRBJ2-2, reads DGGITQSPKYLFRKEGQNVTLSCEQNLNHDAMYWYRQDPGQGLRLIYYSQIVNDFQKGDIAEGYSVSREKKESFPLTVTSAQKNPTAFYLCASTPEWGWAGELFFGEGSRLTVL.